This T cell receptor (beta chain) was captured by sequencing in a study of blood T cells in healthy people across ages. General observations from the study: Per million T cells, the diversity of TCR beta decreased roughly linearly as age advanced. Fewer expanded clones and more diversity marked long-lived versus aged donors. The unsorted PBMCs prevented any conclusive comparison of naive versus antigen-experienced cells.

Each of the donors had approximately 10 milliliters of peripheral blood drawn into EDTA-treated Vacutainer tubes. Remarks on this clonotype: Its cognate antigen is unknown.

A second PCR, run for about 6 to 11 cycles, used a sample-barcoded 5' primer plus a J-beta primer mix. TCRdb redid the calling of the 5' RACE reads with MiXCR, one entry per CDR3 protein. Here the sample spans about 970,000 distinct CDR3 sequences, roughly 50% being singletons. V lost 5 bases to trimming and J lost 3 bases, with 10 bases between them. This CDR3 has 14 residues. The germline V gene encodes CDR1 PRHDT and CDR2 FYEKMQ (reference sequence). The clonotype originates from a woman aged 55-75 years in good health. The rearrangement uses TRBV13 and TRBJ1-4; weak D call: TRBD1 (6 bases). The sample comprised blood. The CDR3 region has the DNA TGTGCCAGCAGCGTGGACAGACCTAATGAAAAACTGTTTTTT. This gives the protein CASSVDRPNEKLFF.